This T cell receptor (beta chain) is drawn from a study of cytomegalovirus exposure and HLA in healthy donors. Germline V gene sequence: CDR1 SGHRS, CDR2 YFSETQ. The CDR3 spans 12 residues. V lost 7 bases, J lost 2 bases, and 2 bases stayed unmatched. A multiplex PCR was run with 60 Vbeta primers and 13 Jbeta primers. Profiling relied on immunoSEQ multiplex PCR, and the TCRdb table lists in-frame clones only, not all of them. Among around 140,000 clones, about 9.1% were seen once, and the ten largest hold 6.5% to 9%. Of note for this clone: Its antigen is as yet unknown.

General observations from the study: The authors reported that TCR beta sequences could predict HLA-A and HLA-B alleles. These predictions were accurate for most subjects in the first cohort. Analysis was carried out at a later point, and it linked a missense DCLRE1C variant to TCR beta V- and J-gene trimming. Most TCRs appeared rarely, but some public TCRs recurred in many donors.

The clonotype was recovered from a woman between 40 and 50 years old in good health and CMV-seropositive. The sequenced sample consisted of PBMCs. This rearrangement joins TRBV5-1 to TRBJ2-5; 7 bases are shared with TRBD1. The DNA for the CDR3 is TGCGCCAGCGGCAGGGGGCAAGAGACCCAGTACTTC. Its protein product is CASGRGQETQYF. Looking up the rest from reference TRBV5-1 and TRBJ2-5 gives the full variable domain: KAGVTQTPRYLIKTRGQQVTLSCSPISGHRSVSWYQQTPGQGLQFLFEYFSETQRNKGNFPGRFSGRQFSNSRSEMNVSTLELGDSALYLCASGRGQETQYFGPGTRLLVL.